These 28 T cell receptor beta chains originate from one sample sequenced in a study of cytomegalovirus exposure and HLA in healthy donors. The PCR contained 60 Vbeta and 13 Jbeta primers. Generated by immunoSEQ multiplex PCR, the TCRdb table keeps only in-frame clones and is missing some. The sample totals around 140,000 clones. Sequenced: PBMCs. These receptors were taken from a male donor in good health and CMV-seronegative.

J is TRBJ2-1 and V is TRBV5-1; no reliable D call. This CDR3 contains 17 residues. The germline CDR1 and CDR2 sequences are SGHRS and YFSETQ. V lost 0 bases to trimming and J lost 0 bases, with 13 bases between them. CDR3 DNA sequence: TGCGCCAGCAGCTTGGGCCCATTTACCAGCTCCTACAATGAGCAGTTCTTC. The encoded protein is CASSLGPFTSSYNEQFF.

This sequence joins TRBV19 and TRBJ2-7; D may be TRBD2 (5 bases). The CDR3 loop spans 15 amino acids. Germline CDR1 is LNHDA and CDR2 is SQIVND (reference sequence). Trimming left V 5 bases short and J 3 bases short, with 17 bases between. DNA of the CDR3: TGTGCCAGTAGTCCGGACTTTCAAAACGGCTACGAGCAGTACTTC. Translated, it gives CASSPDFQNGYEQYF.

This chain joins TRBV5-5 and TRBJ2-1; 8 nucleotides match TRBD2. Trimming cost V 7 bases and J 9 bases; bases outside gene matches: 9. CDR1 and CDR2 (germline): SGHKS, YYEKEE (reference sequence). The CDR3 is 13 residues long. CDR3 DNA: TGTGCCAGCTTACGGGGACTAGGGATTGAGCAGTTCTTC. As protein: CASLRGLGIEQFF.

This chain joins TRBV4-2 and TRBJ1-4; weak D call: TRBD1 (6 bases). Trimming left V 1 base short and J 8 bases short, with 14 bases between. The CDR3 is 15 amino acids. Germline-derived CDR1 and CDR2 are LGHNA and YNFKEQ. This CDR3 reads CASSQVWGPGEKLFF. CDR3 nucleotide sequence: TGTGCCAGCAGCCAAGTGTGGGGGCCGGGGGAAAAACTGTTTTTT.

V gene TRBV5-6 combines with J gene TRBJ1-3, with TRBD1 as a possible D gene (5 bases). V shed 0 bases and J shed 8 bases, with 15 bases lying between them. The CDR3 loop spans 15 amino acids. Germline lookup yields CDR1 SGHDT and CDR2 YYEEEE. CDR3 sequence reads: CASSLARDKLDTIYF. In DNA, the CDR3 is TGTGCCAGCAGCTTGGCCAGGGATAAATTGGACACCATATATTTT.

The genes are TRBV19 and TRBJ2-7, with TRBD2 matching over 11 bases. Germline CDR1 reads LNHDA; CDR2 reads SQIVND (reference sequence). The CDR3 runs to 14 residues. V trimming: 8 bases; J trimming: 7 bases; junction bases outside the gene matches: 10. The CDR3 here is CASQIAGGPGEQYF. The CDR3 nucleotides are TGTGCCAGTCAAATAGCGGGAGGGCCGGGGGAGCAGTACTTC.

This chain joins TRBV7-2 and TRBJ2-5, with 10 nucleotides matching TRBD2. The CDR3 has 18 amino acids. Unmatched junction bases numbered 11, after V lost 3 bases and J lost 1 base. Germline CDR1 is SGHTA and CDR2 is FQGNSA. This CDR3 reads CASSFGISGRLSQETQYF. In nucleotides, the CDR3 is TGTGCCAGCAGCTTTGGTATTAGCGGGAGGCTTTCCCAAGAGACCCAGTACTTC. The variable domain in full, completed from reference TRBV7-2 and TRBJ2-5, reads GAGVSQSPSNKVTEKGKDVELRCDPISGHTALYWYRQSLGQGLEFLIYFQGNSAPDKSGLPSDRFSAERTGGSVSTLTIQRTQQEDSAVYLCASSFGISGRLSQETQYFGPGTRLLVL.

This chain uses TRBV29-1 with TRBJ2-1, with D perhaps matching TRBD1 (5 bases). From germline, CDR1 is SQVTM and CDR2 ANQGSEA. Trimming left V 7 bases short and J 9 bases short, with 16 bases between. The CDR3 length is 12 residues. The CDR3 loop reads CSAGQGRSEQFF. For the CDR3, the DNA is TGCAGCGCTGGGCAGGGAAGGAGTGAGCAGTTCTTC.

The chain is built from TRBV7-2 and TRBJ1-1; the D gene is possibly TRBD1 (5 bases). The CDR3 loop spans 15 amino acids. V lost 5 bases and J 1 base, leaving 14 bases between the germline ends. Germline V gene data show CDR1 as SGHTA and CDR2 as FQGNSA. CDR3 in DNA: TGTGCCAGCAGCCCAGTGGGCAGGGCGAACACTGAAGCTTTCTTT. Protein: CASSPVGRANTEAFF.

The V and J genes are TRBV11-2 and TRBJ2-7; no firm D call. Germline V gives CDR1 SGHAT, CDR2 FQNNGV. The CDR3 has 15 amino acids. With 1 base removed from V and 0 bases from J, the gap between germline ends came to 10 bases. The CDR3: CASSLGPSPSYEQYF. CDR3 in DNA: TGTGCCAGCAGCTTAGGGCCTAGTCCCTCCTACGAGCAGTACTTC.

The chain has TRBV4-3 and TRBJ2-5; TRBD2 matches at 13 bases. Unmatched junction bases numbered 13, after V lost 4 bases and J lost 5 bases. Germline V gene sequence: CDR1 LGHNA, CDR2 YSLEER. This CDR3 region has 18 residues. CDR3 nucleotide sequence: TGCGCCAGCAGCCTGGGGTTACTAGCGGGGGGGCGGTCCGAGACCCAGTACTTC. Translated: CASSLGLLAGGRSETQYF.

V and J are TRBV9 and TRBJ2-1, with TRBD1 matching over 9 bases. Trimming removed 3 bases from V and 5 bases from J; junction bases left unmatched: 6. Germline values: CDR1 SGDLS, CDR2 YYNGEE. The CDR3 is made up of 15 amino acids. The DNA of the CDR3 is TGTGCCAGCAGCGAAGGACAGGGGAGACACAATGAGCAGTTCTTC. It yields the protein CASSEGQGRHNEQFF. The full variable domain, its missing parts supplied by reference TRBV9 and TRBJ2-1, is DSGVTQTPKHLITATGQRVTLRCSPRSGDLSVYWYQQSLDQGLQFLIQYYNGEERAKGNILERFSAQQFPDLHSELNLSSLELGDSALYFCASSEGQGRHNEQFFGPGTRLTVL.

The V and J genes are TRBV18 and TRBJ2-1; tentative D call: TRBD2 (5 bases). The CDR3 extends over 15 amino acids. The ends were cut back, 0 bases at V and 10 bases at J, with 16 bases in the middle. Germline V lookup: CDR1 KGHSH, CDR2 LQKENI. The CDR3 DNA sequence: TGTGCCAGCTCACCACCAGAATCCAATCCGGGAGAGCAGTTCTTC. It specifies CASSPPESNPGEQFF. Filled out from reference TRBV18 and TRBJ2-1, the complete variable domain reads NAGVMQNPRHLVRRRGQEARLRCSPMKGHSHVYWYRQLPEEGLKFMVYLQKENIIDESGMPKERFSAEFPKEGPSILRIQQVVRGDSAAYFCASSPPESNPGEQFFGPGTRLTVL.

This rearrangement joins TRBV30 to TRBJ2-1, with 9 bases fitting TRBD2. Germline CDR1 is GTSNPN and CDR2 is SVGIG (reference sequence). The CDR3 extends over 13 amino acids. Losses at the gene ends were 5 bases for V and 8 bases for J; bases not matched to a gene: 7. The CDR3 region has the DNA TGTGCCTGGGAGCGGGAGGCCAGCGATGAGCAGTTCTTC. Protein sequence: CAWEREASDEQFF. The variable domain in full, with the rest retrieved from reference TRBV30 and TRBJ2-1, is SQTIHQWPATLVQPVGSPLSLECTVEGTSNPNLYWYRQAAGRGLQLLFYSVGIGQISSEVPQNLSASRPQDRQFILSSKKLLLSDSGFYLCAWEREASDEQFFGPGTRLTVL.

This chain joins TRBV28 and TRBJ1-2; D may be TRBD1 (5 bases). The CDR3 has 14 amino acids. CDR1 is MDHEN and CDR2 is SYDVKM in the germline V gene. The V end was cut by 2 bases, the J end by 7 bases, with 14 bases between. CDR3 loop: CASSLTQGPRGYTF. DNA of the CDR3: TGTGCCAGCAGTTTAACCCAGGGTCCGCGTGGCTACACCTTC.

This chain links TRBV5-1 with TRBJ2-5; D gene uncertain. This CDR3 is built from 12 residues. V was shortened by 1 base and J by 4 bases, with 5 bases between the two germline ends. Germline CDR1 SGHRS, CDR2 YFSETQ. CDR3 coding DNA: TGCGCCAGCAGCTTGTCCCGAGAGACCCAGTACTTC. This translates into CASSLSRETQYF.

This sequence joins TRBV5-8 and TRBJ1-2, with 10 positions matching TRBD1. Germline V gene sequence: CDR1 SGHTS, CDR2 YDEGEE. This CDR3 is built from 16 residues. The trim removed 0 bases at V and 6 bases at J, leaving 8 bases unmatched. In DNA form, the CDR3 reads TGTGCCAGCAGCTTGGTGGTTGGGACAGGGGCCAATGGCTACACCTTC. Translated, it gives CASSLVVGTGANGYTF.

The chain couples TRBV19 to TRBJ2-1, with a possible D match to TRBD2 (5 bases). This CDR3 is built from 15 residues. Looked up from germline, CDR1 is LNHDA and CDR2 is SQIVND (reference sequence). V dropped 5 bases and J dropped 4 bases, with 15 bases sitting between them. The DNA of the CDR3 is TGTGCCAGTAGTCGGGGAAGTTACGGGTACAATGAGCAGTTCTTC. This codes for CASSRGSYGYNEQFF.

The V gene is TRBV30, the J gene TRBJ1-6; TRBD1 matches at 7 bases. Trimming cost V 0 bases and J 5 bases; bases outside gene matches: 4. This CDR3 spans 15 amino acids. Germline-derived CDR1 and CDR2 are GTSNPN and SVGIG (reference sequence). CDR3 coding DNA: TGTGCCTGGAGTGTAGCCGACAGGGATAATTCACCCCTCCACTTT. As protein: CAWSVADRDNSPLHF.

The V call is TRBV30, the J call TRBJ2-5, with D perhaps matching TRBD1 (6 bases). Germline V gene sequence: CDR1 GTSNPN, CDR2 SVGIG (reference sequence). The ends were cut back, 3 bases at V and 9 bases at J, with 20 bases in the middle. CDR3 length: 14 amino acids. CDR3 sequence reads: CAWRWGLTPRAQYF. For the CDR3, the DNA is TGTGCCTGGAGGTGGGGGCTAACCCCCAGAGCCCAGTACTTC.

The rearrangement joins TRBV27 to TRBJ2-2, with a possible D match to TRBD2 (5 bases). V was pared by 5 bases and J by 0 bases, with 10 bases between. CDR1 is MNHEY, CDR2 SMNVEV, per germline (reference sequence). The CDR3 totals 15 residues. The CDR3 sequence: CASSPSGTNTGELFF. The CDR3 DNA sequence: TGTGCCAGCAGTCCGAGCGGTACGAACACCGGGGAGCTGTTTTTT.

CDR3 DNA sequence: TGTGCCAGCAGTTACCGGGAAGGTGGTACCTACGAGCAGTACTTC. This codes for CASSYREGGTYEQYF. V and J are TRBV6-5 and TRBJ2-7, with D possibly matching TRBD2 (5 bases). Trimming took 2 bases from V and 2 from J, leaving 13 bases between them. Looked up from germline, CDR1 is MNHEY and CDR2 is SVGAGI. The CDR3 has 15 amino acids.

V and J are TRBV29-1 and TRBJ1-1; TRBD1 matches 8 bases. V gave up 7 bases and J gave up 6 bases; unmatched junction bases: 1. Germline assignment: CDR1 SQVTM and CDR2 ANQGSEA. The CDR3 spans 10 residues. The CDR3, as DNA: TGCAGCGGGACAGGGCCTGAAGCTTTCTTT. Its protein is CSGTGPEAFF.

The V call is TRBV6-5, the J call TRBJ1-5; tentatively, D is TRBD1 (6 bases). The CDR3 loop spans 14 amino acids. Germline V gene sequence: CDR1 MNHEY, CDR2 SVGAGI. The V and J ends lost 8 bases and 4 bases respectively, with 15 bases between them. The CDR3 is CASAGGGRNQPQHF. The CDR3 DNA is TGTGCCAGCGCCGGGGGGGGCAGGAATCAGCCCCAGCATTTT.

The chain's CDR3 is CASSEVVWVRTGEVGTEAFF. The DNA for the CDR3 is TGTGCCAGCAGTGAAGTAGTGTGGGTTCGGACAGGGGAGGTGGGCACTGAAGCTTTCTTT. The chain combines TRBV6-1 with TRBJ1-1; the match to TRBD1 covers 9 bases. The junction had 19 bases not matched to a gene; V was cut back by 1 base and J by 4 bases. The CDR3 has 20 residues. Germline assignment: CDR1 MNHNS and CDR2 SASEGT.

This chain connects TRBV7-2 to TRBJ2-3, with TRBD1 matching over 10 bases. The CDR3 has 16 residues. Germline CDR1 and CDR2: SGHTA and FQGNSA. J lost 3 bases, V lost 3 bases, and 6 bases had no gene match. The DNA for the CDR3 is TGTGCCAGCAGCTTCCGGACAGGGGGATGGACAGATACGCAGTATTTT. Translation: CASSFRTGGWTDTQYF.

The chain is built from TRBV30 and TRBJ1-3; TRBD1 is a possible D gene (5 bases). V was shortened by 5 bases and J by 4 bases, with 18 bases between the two germline ends. The CDR3 is 15 amino acids. Germline V lookup: CDR1 GTSNPN, CDR2 SVGIG (reference sequence). The CDR3 loop is CAWGRGDATGNTIYF. In DNA, the CDR3 is TGTGCCTGGGGGAGGGGAGACGCGACAGGAAACACCATATATTTT.

The V call is TRBV19, the J call TRBJ2-3, with TRBD2 as a possible D gene (6 bases). V lost 6 bases and J 5 bases, leaving 12 bases between the germline ends. The CDR3 has 13 amino acids. From germline, CDR1 is LNHDA and CDR2 SQIVND (reference sequence). The CDR3 coding sequence is TGTGCCAGTAGGAGAAGGGGAGGAGATACGCAGTATTTT. The encoded protein is CASRRRGGDTQYF.